This section outlines one T cell receptor beta chain sequence together with its context. The antigen is not known. The data stem from a study of blood T cells in healthy people across ages. This CDR3 contains 13 residues. Deletions cut 5 bases from V and 2 bases from J, with 6 bases between. The germline V gene has CDR1 SEHNR and CDR2 FQNEAQ (reference sequence). The study, taken as a whole, reports: Roughly linear age-related decline in beta diversity appeared, significant by age about 40. Higher diversity, along with more naive CD4+ cells, distinguished long-lived donors from aged donors. Without sorted subsets, naive and antigen-experienced compartments could not be conclusively compared.

A second PCR, run for about 7 to 11 cycles, used a sample-barcoded 5' primer plus a J-beta primer mix. One entry per CDR3 protein results from TCRdb running MiXCR on the 5' RACE reads. The sample consists of fewer than 950,000 distinct CDR3 sequences, 36% of them appearing once. The receptor was derived from a man aged 18 to 30 in good health. Sequenced: blood. The chain links TRBV7-9 to TRBJ2-2, with D uncertain. This CDR3 is CASSKINTGELFF. In nucleotides, the CDR3 is TGTGCCAGCAGCAAAATAAACACCGGGGAGCTGTTTTTT.